Listed below are T cell receptor beta chains from one sample, sequenced in a study of T cells after somatic rescue of genetic block. Sequencing used immunoSEQ multiplex PCR; TCRdb keeps in-frame clones, though not all of them. The sample lists tens of thousands of clones; about 92% were seen once. Sequences were obtained from peripheral blood mononuclear cells (PBMCs). The receptor source for this set is a man aged 40-55 years. Both conserved end residues are part of each CDR3.

TRBV18 | CASSPEGSVYNEQFF
TRBV27 | CASGPRGVETQYF
TRBV10-3 | CAISGDRGTGELFF
TRBV4-1 | CASSHGTGGNTIYF
TRBV28 | CASTTGLASPSSYEQYF
TRBV19 | CASSDRAVEQYF
TRBV4-2 | CASRSNLNTEAFF
TRBV4-1 | CASSPLDSSNTEAFF
TRBV5-1 | CASSPNRDYYGYTF
TRBV4-3 | CASSLNTGELFF
TRBV11-2 | CASSLDPGVHEQYF
TRBV5-1 | CASSSGTINTGELFF
TRBV18 | CASSPAGTTGEAFF
TRBV7-9 | CASSRAGADTQYF
TRBV6-6 | CASSRDRVSYEQYF
TRBV29-1 | CSVVYGGGPGNTIYF
TRBV18 | CASSPARTANNQPQHF
TRBV19 | CASSIDLSRGSRTEAFF
TRBV9 | CASSGRTGTDTQYF
TRBV5-1 | CASSHTGVEQYF
TRBV10-3 | CAISEGRAGVNTGELFF
TRBV5-4 | CASSLLAGGPYEQYF
TRBV5-1 | CASSTTGTGDEKLFF
TRBV30 | CAWSVIGGQETQYF
TRBV18 | CASGRGTGVNEQFF
TRBV6-1 | CASTETGSGNTIYF
TRBV11-2 | CASSSQAADTQYF
TRBV6-5 | CASSLGQGALGYTF
TRBV4-1 | CASSQASRAGETQYF
TRBV29-1 | CRGGTGMDTEAFF
TRBV29-1 | CSVAGTTEAFF
TRBV19 | CASSFTTYNEQFF
TRBV20-1 | CSASPGFEQFF
TRBV10-1 | CASSDSGVGTDTQYF
TRBV11-2 | CASRRTGGNEQFF
TRBV19 | CASSRGNSLRRETQYF
TRBV28 | CASSSHAPKYF
TRBV2 | CASSRQGVTEAFF
TRBV5-8 | CASSLEGGTDSYEQYF
TRBV7-2 | CASSSGQNPNEQFF
TRBV6-1 | CASMTASNQPQHF
TRBV6-4 | CASSDGTSGGSDTQYF